Listed here are 17 T cell receptor beta chains from one sample, sequenced in a study of identical twins. TCRdb fed the 5' RACE reads into MiXCR, producing one record per CDR3 protein. The sample shows over 250,000 distinct CDR3 sequences, roughly 9.8% of them seen only once. The same sample was also used in a study of yellow fever vaccine responses in identical twins.

The sequencing sample was made of CD8+ T cells sorted from blood. Source of these receptors: a woman in her late teens or twenties in good health.

This clonotype was seen at least ten times. J is TRBJ2-6 and V is TRBV7-9, with a tentative D call TRBD2 (5 bases). The germline gives CDR1 SEHNR, CDR2 FQNEAQ (reference sequence). This CDR3 is built from 16 residues. Trimming removed 1 base at V and 1 base at J, with 8 bases between. CDR3 amino acids: CASSLVGLSGANVLTF. The CDR3 DNA is TGTGCCAGCAGCTTAGTAGGACTGTCTGGGGCCAACGTCCTGACTTTC.

This clonotype was counted between two and nine times. The chain uses TRBV4-2 and TRBJ2-6, with 8 bases matching TRBD2. CDR1 is LGHNA and CDR2 is YNFKEQ in the germline V gene. V trimming: 1 base; J trimming: 2 bases; junction bases outside the gene matches: 10. The CDR3 length is 19 residues. The CDR3 loop reads CASSQGKREIWTGANVLTF. CDR3 nucleotides: TGTGCCAGCAGCCAAGGAAAGCGGGAGATTTGGACTGGGGCCAACGTCCTGACTTTC.

This clonotype was seen more than once but under ten times. CDR3 loop: CASSSPDRDNEQFF. The DNA of the CDR3 is TGTGCCAGCAGCTCTCCTGACAGGGATAATGAGCAGTTCTTC. The chain employs TRBV7-9 and TRBJ2-1; 7 bases align to TRBD1. This CDR3 spans 14 amino acids. The germline gives CDR1 SEHNR, CDR2 FQNEAQ (reference sequence). The ends lost 4 bases at V and 7 bases at J; junction bases unmatched: 7.

The rearrangement links TRBV30 to TRBJ2-2, with D uncertain. Trimming took 2 bases from V and 6 from J, leaving 7 bases between them. CDR1 is GTSNPN and CDR2 is SVGIG in the germline V gene (reference sequence). CDR3 length: 12 amino acids. The DNA for the CDR3 is TGTGCCTGGAGTTGGGCGTCCGGGGAGCTGTTTTTT. Translated: CAWSWASGELFF.

This clonotype was recorded at least ten times. The chain links TRBV7-9 to TRBJ2-1; 7 bases agree with TRBD2. Germline V lookup: CDR1 SEHNR, CDR2 FQNEAQ (reference sequence). This CDR3 comprises 14 residues. The ends lost 4 bases at V and 2 bases at J; junction bases unmatched: 2. The CDR3 reads CASSSGLAYNEQFF. The CDR3 coding sequence is TGTGCCAGCAGCTCAGGACTAGCCTACAATGAGCAGTTCTTC.

The gene calls are TRBV10-1 and TRBJ2-1, with a tentative D call TRBD2 (6 bases). Germline V gene lookup returns CDR1 WNHNN and CDR2 SYGVQD (reference sequence). CDR3 length: 16 amino acids. V lost 3 bases to trimming and J lost 1 base, with 13 bases between them. CDR3 DNA sequence: TGCGCCAGCAGTGACGGTAGCGGTCCTTCCTACAATGAGCAGTTCTTC. This codes for CASSDGSGPSYNEQFF.

This clonotype was counted at least ten times. The CDR3 spells CASSQGPSYEQYF. The CDR3, as DNA: TGCGCCAGCAGCCAAGGGCCGAGCTACGAGCAGTACTTC. The genes are TRBV4-3 and TRBJ2-7; D is unresolved. The CDR3 length is 13 residues. Trimming shortened V by 1 base and J by 3 bases, and 7 bases separated the two germline ends. CDR1 is LGHNA and CDR2 is YSLEER in the germline V gene.

The table lists this clonotype with many counts. The genes are TRBV28 and TRBJ2-1, with 13 bases identical to TRBD2. Germline V gene sequence: CDR1 MDHEN, CDR2 SYDVKM. V dropped 5 bases and J dropped 8; count of bases not matched to a gene: 6. The CDR3 sequence is 15 residues long. The CDR3 nucleotides read TGTGCCAGCAGTCCCGGGACTAGCGGGATTCATGAGCAGTTCTTC. Translation gives CASSPGTSGIHEQFF.

This clonotype was recorded many times. The rearrangement uses TRBV4-2 and TRBJ2-5, with 9 bases matching TRBD2. Germline CDR1 and CDR2: LGHNA and YNFKEQ. The CDR3 is 16 amino acids. The trim removed 2 bases at V and 5 bases at J, leaving 9 bases unmatched. The CDR3 is CASSQPLAGILETQYF. The CDR3 DNA reads TGTGCCAGCAGCCAACCCCTAGCGGGGATCCTGGAGACCCAGTACTTC.

This clonotype showed up many times. The J gene is TRBJ2-3, the V gene TRBV10-3; the D is unclear. This CDR3 has 13 residues. Germline V gives CDR1 ENHRY, CDR2 SYGVKD. Deletions cut 1 base from V and 6 bases from J, with 8 bases between. The CDR3 region has the DNA TGTGCCATCAGTGAGTTAAACCGGGATACGCAGTATTTT. This codes for CAISELNRDTQYF.

This clonotype turned up a few times. The chain joins TRBV24-1 to TRBJ2-2, with TRBD2 identical over 7 bases. The CDR3 sequence is 13 residues long. CDR1 and CDR2 from the germline V gene are KGHDR and SFDVKD. V gave up 5 bases and J gave up 4 bases; unmatched junction bases: 0. CDR3: CATSAGGTGELFF. CDR3 nucleotides: TGTGCCACCAGTGCGGGGGGCACCGGGGAGCTGTTTTTT.

This clonotype has just a few counts. The genes are TRBV29-1 and TRBJ2-7; 8 bases match TRBD2. V gave up 6 bases and J gave up 3 bases; unmatched junction bases: 10. The germline gives CDR1 SQVTM, CDR2 ANQGSEA. The CDR3 length is 14 residues. The CDR3 DNA reads as TGCAGCGTGCTGGGACTAGGGGGTGTCTACGAGCAGTACTTC. Protein product: CSVLGLGGVYEQYF.

Ten or more counts support this clonotype. The chain has TRBV20-1 and TRBJ2-7, with D possibly matching TRBD1 (6 bases). The CDR3 runs 13 residues. V lost 0 bases to trimming and J lost 3 bases, with 9 bases between them. CDR1 DFQATT and CDR2 SNEGSKA come from the germline V gene (reference sequence). The CDR3 DNA reads TGCAGTGCTAGAGACCGGGACAACTACGAGCAGTACTTC. Translation gives CSARDRDNYEQYF.

The chain joins TRBV5-6 to TRBJ2-7; 7 bases align to TRBD1. The V and J ends lost 0 bases and 6 bases, in that order; junction bases with no gene match: 6. CDR3 length equals 14 residues. Germline CDR1 reads SGHDT; CDR2 reads YYEEEE. For the CDR3, the DNA is TGTGCCAGCAGCTTGGGGACAGGACGGACCGAGCAGTACTTC. Protein: CASSLGTGRTEQYF.

The chain links TRBV4-1 to TRBJ1-6; a weak D match, TRBD1 (5 bases). Trimming took 0 bases from V and 3 from J, leaving 9 bases between them. The CDR3 totals 16 residues. The germline V gene encodes CDR1 MGHRA and CDR2 YSYEKL. CDR3 nucleotides: TGCGCCAGCAGCCAAGAAATGGGGCTCTATAATTCACCCCTCCACTTT. Protein: CASSQEMGLYNSPLHF.

The chain couples TRBV11-1 to TRBJ2-1; TRBD2 agrees at 9 bases. Germline V lookup: CDR1 SGHAT, CDR2 FQDESV (reference sequence). Unmatched junction bases numbered 10, after V lost 2 bases and J lost 5 bases. The CDR3 contains 17 residues. Here the CDR3 reads CASSLKYIRLADNEQFF. CDR3 DNA sequence: TGTGCCAGCAGCTTAAAATACATTCGACTAGCGGACAATGAGCAGTTCTTC. Full variable domain (outside the CDR3, taken from reference TRBV11-1 and TRBJ2-1): EAEVAQSPRYKITEKSQAVAFWCDPISGHATLYWYRQILGQGPELLVQFQDESVVDDSQLPKDRFSAERLKGVDSTLKIQPAELGDSAMYLCASSLKYIRLADNEQFFGPGTRLTVL.

The chain has TRBV2 and TRBJ2-2; D might be TRBD1 (5 bases). Trimming removed 1 base from V and 2 bases from J, with 8 bases in between. CDR1 is SNHLY and CDR2 is FYNNEI in the germline V gene. The CDR3 loop spans 15 amino acids. This CDR3 reads CASSEGTTNTGELFF. In DNA form, the CDR3 reads TGTGCCAGCAGTGAAGGGACAACAAACACCGGGGAGCTGTTTTTT. The variable domain in full, with the rest retrieved from reference TRBV2 and TRBJ2-2, is EPEVTQTPSHQVTQMGQEVILRCVPISNHLYFYWYRQILGQKVEFLVSFYNNEISEKSEIFDDQFSVERPDGSNFTLKIRSTKLEDSAMYFCASSEGTTNTGELFFGEGSRLTVL.